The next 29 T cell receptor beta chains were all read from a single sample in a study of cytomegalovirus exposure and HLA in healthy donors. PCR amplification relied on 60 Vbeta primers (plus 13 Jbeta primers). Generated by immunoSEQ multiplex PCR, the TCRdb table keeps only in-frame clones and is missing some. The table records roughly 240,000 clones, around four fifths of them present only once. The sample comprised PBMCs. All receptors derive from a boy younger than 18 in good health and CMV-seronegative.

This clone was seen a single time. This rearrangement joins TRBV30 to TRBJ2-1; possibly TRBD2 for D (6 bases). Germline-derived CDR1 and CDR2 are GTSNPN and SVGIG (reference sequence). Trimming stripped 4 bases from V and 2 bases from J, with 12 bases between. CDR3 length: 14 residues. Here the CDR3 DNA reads TGTGCCTGGAAAGTAGCGGCAACCTACAATGAGCAGTTCTTC. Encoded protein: CAWKVAATYNEQFF.

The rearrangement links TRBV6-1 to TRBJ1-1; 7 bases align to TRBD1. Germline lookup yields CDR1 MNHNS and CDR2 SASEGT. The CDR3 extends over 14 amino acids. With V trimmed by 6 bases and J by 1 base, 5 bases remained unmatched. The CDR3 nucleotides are TGTGCCAGCAGGATAAGGGGGCCGAACACTGAAGCTTTCTTT. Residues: CASRIRGPNTEAFF.

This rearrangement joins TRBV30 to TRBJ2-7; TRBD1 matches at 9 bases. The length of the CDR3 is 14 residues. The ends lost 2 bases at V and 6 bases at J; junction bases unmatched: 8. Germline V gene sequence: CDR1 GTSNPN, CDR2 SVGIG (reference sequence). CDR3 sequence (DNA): TGTGCCTGGAGTCCCGGGACAGGGTTTCTCGAGCAGTACTTC. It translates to CAWSPGTGFLEQYF. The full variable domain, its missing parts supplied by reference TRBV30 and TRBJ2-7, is SQTIHQWPATLVQPVGSPLSLECTVEGTSNPNLYWYRQAAGRGLQLLFYSVGIGQISSEVPQNLSASRPQDRQFILSSKKLLLSDSGFYLCAWSPGTGFLEQYFGPGTRLTVT.

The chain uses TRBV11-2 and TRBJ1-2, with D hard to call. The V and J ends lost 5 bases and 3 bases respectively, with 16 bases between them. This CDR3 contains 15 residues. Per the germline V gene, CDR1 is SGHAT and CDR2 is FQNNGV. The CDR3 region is CASSILPGDDYGYTF. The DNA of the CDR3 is TGTGCCAGCAGCATCCTCCCCGGAGACGACTATGGCTACACCTTC.

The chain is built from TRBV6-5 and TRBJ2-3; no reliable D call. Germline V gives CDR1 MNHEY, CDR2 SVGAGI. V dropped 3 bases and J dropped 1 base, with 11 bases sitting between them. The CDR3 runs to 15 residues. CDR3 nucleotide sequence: TGTGCCAGCAGTTATTCTAGTATTGGCACAGATACGCAGTATTTT. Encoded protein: CASSYSSIGTDTQYF.

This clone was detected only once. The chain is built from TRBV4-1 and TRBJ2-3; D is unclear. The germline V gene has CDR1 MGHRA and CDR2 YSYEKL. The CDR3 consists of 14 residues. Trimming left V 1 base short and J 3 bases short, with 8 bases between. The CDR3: CASSQVLRTDTQYF. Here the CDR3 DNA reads TGCGCCAGCAGCCAAGTCCTCAGGACAGATACGCAGTATTTT.

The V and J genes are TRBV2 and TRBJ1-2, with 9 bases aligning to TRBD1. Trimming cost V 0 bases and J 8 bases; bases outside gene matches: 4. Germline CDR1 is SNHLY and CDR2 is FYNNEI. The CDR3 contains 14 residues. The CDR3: CASSEAGQGIGYTF. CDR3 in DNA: TGTGCCAGCAGTGAAGCCGGACAGGGGATCGGCTACACCTTC. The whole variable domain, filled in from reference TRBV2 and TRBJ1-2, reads EPEVTQTPSHQVTQMGQEVILRCVPISNHLYFYWYRQILGQKVEFLVSFYNNEISEKSEIFDDQFSVERPDGSNFTLKIRSTKLEDSAMYFCASSEAGQGIGYTFGSGTRLTVV.

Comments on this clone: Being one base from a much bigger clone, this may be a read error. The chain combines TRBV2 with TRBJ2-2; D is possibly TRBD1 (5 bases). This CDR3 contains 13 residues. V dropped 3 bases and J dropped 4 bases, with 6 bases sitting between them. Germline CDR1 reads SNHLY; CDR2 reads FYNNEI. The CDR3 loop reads CASSDRGTGELFF. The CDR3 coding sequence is TGTGCCAGCAGTGATAGGGGCACCGGGGAGCTGTTTTTT.

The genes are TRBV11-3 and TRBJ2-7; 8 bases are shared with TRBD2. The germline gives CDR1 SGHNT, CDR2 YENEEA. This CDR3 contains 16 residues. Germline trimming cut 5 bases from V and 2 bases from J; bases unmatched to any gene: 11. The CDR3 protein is CASSPRSGGRTYEQYF. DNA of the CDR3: TGTGCCAGCAGCCCTAGGTCGGGGGGGAGGACCTACGAGCAGTACTTC.

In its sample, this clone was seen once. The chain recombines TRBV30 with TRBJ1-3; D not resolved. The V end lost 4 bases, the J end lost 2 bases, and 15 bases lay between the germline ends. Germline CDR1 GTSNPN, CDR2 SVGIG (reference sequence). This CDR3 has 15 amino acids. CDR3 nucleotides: TGTGCCTGGACCCATCCCACTCTACCTGGAAACACCATATATTTT. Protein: CAWTHPTLPGNTIYF.

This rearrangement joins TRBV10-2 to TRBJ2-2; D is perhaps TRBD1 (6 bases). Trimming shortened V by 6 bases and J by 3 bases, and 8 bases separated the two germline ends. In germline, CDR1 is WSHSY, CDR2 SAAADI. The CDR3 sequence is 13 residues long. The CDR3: CASSGQYTGELFF. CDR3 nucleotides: TGCGCCAGCAGCGGACAGTACACCGGGGAGCTGTTTTTT.

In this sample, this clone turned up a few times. The CDR3 protein is CAWSPDPGYSNQPQHF. For the CDR3, the DNA is TGTGCCTGGAGTCCGGACCCGGGATATAGCAATCAGCCCCAGCATTTT. The chain links TRBV30 to TRBJ1-5, with unresolved D. V lost 2 bases, J lost 0 bases, and 14 bases lay in between. Germline-derived CDR1 and CDR2 are GTSNPN and SVGIG (reference sequence). The CDR3 is made up of 16 amino acids.

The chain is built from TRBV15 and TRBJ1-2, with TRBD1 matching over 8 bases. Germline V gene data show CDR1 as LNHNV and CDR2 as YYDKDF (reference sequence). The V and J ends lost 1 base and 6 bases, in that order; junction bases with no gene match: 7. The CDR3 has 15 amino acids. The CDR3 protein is CATSRVRQGANGYTF. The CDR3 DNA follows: TGTGCCACCAGCAGAGTGCGGCAGGGGGCGAATGGCTACACCTTC.

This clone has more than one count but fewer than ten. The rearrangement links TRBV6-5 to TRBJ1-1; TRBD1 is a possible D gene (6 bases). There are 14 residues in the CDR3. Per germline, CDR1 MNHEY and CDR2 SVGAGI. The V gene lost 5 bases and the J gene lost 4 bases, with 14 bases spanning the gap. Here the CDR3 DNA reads TGTGCCAGCAGTATAAATGACAGGCGCACTGAAGCTTTCTTT. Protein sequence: CASSINDRRTEAFF.

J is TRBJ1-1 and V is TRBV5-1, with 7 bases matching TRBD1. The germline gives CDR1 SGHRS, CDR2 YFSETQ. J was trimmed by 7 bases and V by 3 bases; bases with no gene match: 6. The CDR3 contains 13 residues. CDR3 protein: CASSSVGGSEAFF. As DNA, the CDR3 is TGCGCCAGCAGCTCGGTAGGGGGCAGTGAAGCTTTCTTT.

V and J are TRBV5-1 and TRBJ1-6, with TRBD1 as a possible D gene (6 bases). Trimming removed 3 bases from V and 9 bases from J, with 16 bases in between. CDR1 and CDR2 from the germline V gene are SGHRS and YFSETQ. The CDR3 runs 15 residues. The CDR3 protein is CASSSAGAKGSPLHF. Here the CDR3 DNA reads TGCGCCAGCAGCTCAGCGGGGGCCAAGGGTTCACCCCTCCACTTT.

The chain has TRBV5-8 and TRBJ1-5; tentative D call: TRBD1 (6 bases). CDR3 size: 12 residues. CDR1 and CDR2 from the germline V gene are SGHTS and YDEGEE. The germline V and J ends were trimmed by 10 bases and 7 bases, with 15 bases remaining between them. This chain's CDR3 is CASHRVGQPQHF. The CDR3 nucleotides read TGTGCCTCCCACAGGGTTGGGCAGCCCCAGCATTTT.

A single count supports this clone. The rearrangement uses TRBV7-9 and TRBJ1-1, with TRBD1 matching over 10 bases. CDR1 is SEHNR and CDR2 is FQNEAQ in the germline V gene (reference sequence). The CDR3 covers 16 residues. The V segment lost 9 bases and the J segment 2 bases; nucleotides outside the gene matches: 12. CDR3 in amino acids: CASRQGAWGLNTEAFF. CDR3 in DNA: TGTGCCAGTCGACAGGGGGCGTGGGGCCTCAACACTGAAGCTTTCTTT.

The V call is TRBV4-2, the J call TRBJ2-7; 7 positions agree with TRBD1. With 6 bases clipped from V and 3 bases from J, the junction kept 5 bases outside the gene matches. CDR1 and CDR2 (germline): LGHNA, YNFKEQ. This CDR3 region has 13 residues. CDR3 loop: CASSTRQGYEQYF. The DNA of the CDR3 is TGTGCCAGCAGTACTAGACAGGGCTACGAGCAGTACTTC.

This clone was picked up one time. The CDR3 loop is CASSSNPTPNTEAFF. CDR3 bases: TGTGCCAGCAGCTCCAACCCGACACCGAACACTGAAGCTTTCTTT. J is TRBJ1-1 and V is TRBV6-5; D remains ambiguous. V gave up 6 bases and J gave up 1 base, with 15 bases separating them. Germline V gene sequence: CDR1 MNHEY, CDR2 SVGAGI. This CDR3 is 15 amino acids long.

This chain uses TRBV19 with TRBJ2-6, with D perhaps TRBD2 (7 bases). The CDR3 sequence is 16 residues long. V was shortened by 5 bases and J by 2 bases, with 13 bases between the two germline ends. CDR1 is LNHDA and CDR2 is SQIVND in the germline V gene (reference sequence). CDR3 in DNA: TGTGCCAGTAGTCTGGGGGGGCGGGCTGGGGCCAACGTCCTGACTTTC. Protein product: CASSLGGRAGANVLTF.

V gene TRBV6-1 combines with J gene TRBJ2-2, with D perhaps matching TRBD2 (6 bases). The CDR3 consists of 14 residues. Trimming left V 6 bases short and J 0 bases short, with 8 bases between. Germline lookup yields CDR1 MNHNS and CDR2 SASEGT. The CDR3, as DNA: TGTGCCAGCAGGGAGGGTACGAACACCGGGGAGCTGTTTTTT. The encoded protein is CASREGTNTGELFF.

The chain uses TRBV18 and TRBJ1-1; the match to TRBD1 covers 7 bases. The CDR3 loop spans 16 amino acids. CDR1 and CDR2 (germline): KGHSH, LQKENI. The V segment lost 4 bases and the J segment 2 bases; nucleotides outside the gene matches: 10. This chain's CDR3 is CASSLNGDSYNTEAFF. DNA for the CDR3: TGTGCCAGCTCACTTAATGGGGACAGCTACAACACTGAAGCTTTCTTT.

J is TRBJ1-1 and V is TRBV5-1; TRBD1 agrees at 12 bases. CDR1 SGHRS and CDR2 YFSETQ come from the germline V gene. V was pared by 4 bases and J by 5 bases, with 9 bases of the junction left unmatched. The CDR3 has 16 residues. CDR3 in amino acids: CASSAGTGGAGTEAFF. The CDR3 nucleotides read TGCGCCAGCAGCGCGGGGACAGGGGGCGCGGGTACTGAAGCTTTCTTT.

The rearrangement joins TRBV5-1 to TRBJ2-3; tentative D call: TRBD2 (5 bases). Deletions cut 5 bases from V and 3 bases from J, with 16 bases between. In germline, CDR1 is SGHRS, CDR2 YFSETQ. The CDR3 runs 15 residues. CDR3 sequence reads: CASRRAAQRTDTQYF. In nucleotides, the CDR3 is TGCGCCAGCAGGCGAGCGGCCCAGAGGACAGATACGCAGTATTTT.

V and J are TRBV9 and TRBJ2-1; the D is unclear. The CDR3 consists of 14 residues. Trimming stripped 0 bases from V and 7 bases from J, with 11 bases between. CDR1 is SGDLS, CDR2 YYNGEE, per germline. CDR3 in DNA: TGTGCCAGCAGCGTAGGCTCTCTCGCGAATGAGCAGTTCTTC. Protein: CASSVGSLANEQFF.

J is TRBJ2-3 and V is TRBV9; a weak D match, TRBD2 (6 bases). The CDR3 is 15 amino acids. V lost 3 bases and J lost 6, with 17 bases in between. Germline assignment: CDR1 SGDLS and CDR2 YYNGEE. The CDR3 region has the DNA TGTGCCAGCAGCGCCCTGAGCGGGCAGGTGGATACGCAGTATTTT. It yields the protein CASSALSGQVDTQYF.

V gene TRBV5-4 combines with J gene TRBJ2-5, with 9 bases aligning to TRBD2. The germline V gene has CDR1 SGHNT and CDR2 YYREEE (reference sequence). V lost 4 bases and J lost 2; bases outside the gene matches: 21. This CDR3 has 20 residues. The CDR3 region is CASSKALGGRASTRQETQYF. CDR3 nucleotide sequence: TGTGCCAGCAGCAAAGCCCTAGGCGGGAGGGCCTCGACCCGGCAAGAGACCCAGTACTTC.

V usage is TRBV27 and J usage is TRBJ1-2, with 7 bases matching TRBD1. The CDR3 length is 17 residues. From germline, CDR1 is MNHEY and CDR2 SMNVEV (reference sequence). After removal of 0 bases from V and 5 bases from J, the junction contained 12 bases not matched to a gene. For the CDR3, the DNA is TGTGCCAGCAGTTTATCCCTCTACAGGGGCCGCCTGTATGGCTACACCTTC. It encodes CASSLSLYRGRLYGYTF.